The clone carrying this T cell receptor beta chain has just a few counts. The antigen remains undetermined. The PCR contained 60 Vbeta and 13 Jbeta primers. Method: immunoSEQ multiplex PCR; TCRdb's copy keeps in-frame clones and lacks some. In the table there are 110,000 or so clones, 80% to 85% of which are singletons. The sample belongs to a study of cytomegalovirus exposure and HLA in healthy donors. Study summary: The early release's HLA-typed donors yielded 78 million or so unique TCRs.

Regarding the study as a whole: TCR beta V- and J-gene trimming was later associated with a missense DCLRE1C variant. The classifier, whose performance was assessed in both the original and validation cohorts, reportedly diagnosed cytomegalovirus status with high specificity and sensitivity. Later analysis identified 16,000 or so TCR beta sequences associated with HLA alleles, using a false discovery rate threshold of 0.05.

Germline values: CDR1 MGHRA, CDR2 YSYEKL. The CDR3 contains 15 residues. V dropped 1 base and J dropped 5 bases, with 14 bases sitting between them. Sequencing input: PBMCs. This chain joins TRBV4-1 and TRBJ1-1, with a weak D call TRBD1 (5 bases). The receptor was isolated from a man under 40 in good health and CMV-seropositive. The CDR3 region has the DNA TGCGCCAGCAGCCAAGGGGGCCAGGGAGGGACTGAAGCTTTCTTT. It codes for CASSQGGQGGTEAFF.